A selection of T cell receptor beta chains follows, all from one sample in a study of identical twins. Each CDR3 protein gets one entry after TCRdb re-called the 5' RACE reads with MiXCR. In the table there are around 280,000 distinct CDR3 sequences, about 8% of which are singletons. The same sample was also used in a study of yellow fever vaccine responses in identical twins.

The sequenced sample was memory (CD45RO+) T cells sorted from blood. Receptor source: a woman younger than 30 in good health. CDR3s include the opening cysteine and the closing phenylalanine or tryptophan. The order of the fields is D gene, CDR3 length, J gene, V gene, clone size, CDR3 DNA, CDR3 protein. D genes are given only for firm matches. A row's size may be missing; if present it is once, few, many or a size class.

D gene: NA
CDR3 length: 13
J gene: TRBJ2-4
V gene: TRBV6-1
clone size: NA
CDR3 DNA: TGTGCCAGCACCGTCCAGGGGTCTGACATTCAGTACTTC
CDR3 protein: CASTVQGSDIQYF

D gene: TRBD2
CDR3 length: 17
J gene: TRBJ2-3
V gene: TRBV5-1
clone size: NA
CDR3 DNA: TGCGCCAGCAGCCCATTTCGCGGGGGGCCTTACATGGATACGCAGTATTTT
CDR3 protein: CASSPFRGGPYMDTQYF

D gene: NA
CDR3 length: 15
J gene: TRBJ2-7
V gene: TRBV11-2
clone size: NA
CDR3 DNA: TGTGCCAGCAGCTTAGGTCCAGGTGGGGCCTACGAGCAGTACTTC
CDR3 protein: CASSLGPGGAYEQYF

D gene: TRBD1
CDR3 length: 15
J gene: TRBJ1-2
V gene: TRBV6-5
clone size: NA
CDR3 DNA: TGTGCCAGCAGTTACTCGAAGGGACAGGGCCATGGCTACACCTTC
CDR3 protein: CASSYSKGQGHGYTF

D gene: NA
CDR3 length: 14
J gene: TRBJ2-3
V gene: TRBV4-1
clone size: few
CDR3 DNA: TGCGCCAGCAGCCAGACCGGGGACCTAAATACGCAGTATTTT
CDR3 protein: CASSQTGDLNTQYF

D gene: NA
CDR3 length: 13
J gene: TRBJ1-2
V gene: TRBV2
clone size: few
CDR3 DNA: TGTGCCAGCAGCGCCCAGGGGCATGATGGCTACACCTTC
CDR3 protein: CASSAQGHDGYTF

D gene: NA
CDR3 length: 14
J gene: TRBJ1-5
V gene: TRBV19
clone size: NA
CDR3 DNA: TGTGCCAGTAGTGACCCGGGGAACAATCAGCCCCAGCATTTT
CDR3 protein: CASSDPGNNQPQHF

D gene: NA
CDR3 length: 15
J gene: TRBJ2-7
V gene: TRBV27
clone size: few
CDR3 DNA: TGTGCCAGCAGTCGCAGGGGGGAGAGTATCTACGAGCAGTACTTC
CDR3 protein: CASSRRGESIYEQYF

D gene: NA
CDR3 length: 16
J gene: TRBJ1-1
V gene: TRBV28
clone size: NA
CDR3 DNA: TGTGCCAGCAAAGTTGGTAGGGCCCGTACGAACACTGAAGCTTTCTTT
CDR3 protein: CASKVGRARTNTEAFF

D gene: NA
CDR3 length: 15
J gene: TRBJ2-1
V gene: TRBV15
clone size: NA
CDR3 DNA: TGTGCCACCAGCAGACCCGGGACACAGTACAATGAGCAGTTCTTC
CDR3 protein: CATSRPGTQYNEQFF

D gene: TRBD2
CDR3 length: 15
J gene: TRBJ2-7
V gene: TRBV4-2
clone size: few
CDR3 DNA: TGTGCCAGCAGCCAAGAAACTAGCGGGAGGGGTGAGCAGTACTTC
CDR3 protein: CASSQETSGRGEQYF

D gene: TRBD1
CDR3 length: 14
J gene: TRBJ1-1
V gene: TRBV5-6
clone size: few
CDR3 DNA: TGTGCCAGCAGCCCCGGACAGGGGGCAACTGAAGCTTTCTTT
CDR3 protein: CASSPGQGATEAFF

D gene: NA
CDR3 length: 13
J gene: TRBJ2-1
V gene: TRBV6-4
clone size: many
CDR3 DNA: TGTGCCAGCAGCCCAGGGGAAAACAATGAGCAGTTCTTC
CDR3 protein: CASSPGENNEQFF

D gene: NA
CDR3 length: 21
J gene: TRBJ2-3
V gene: TRBV10-3
clone size: many
CDR3 DNA: TGTGCCATCAGTGAGTGGTTTAAGGATTTGTCGCCTACCCAAAGAAAAGATACGCAGTATTTT
CDR3 protein: CAISEWFKDLSPTQRKDTQYF

D gene: NA
CDR3 length: 16
J gene: TRBJ2-5
V gene: TRBV7-9
clone size: NA
CDR3 DNA: TGTGCCAGCAGCTTAGTGCATCTGGTAACCGAAGAGACCCAGTACTTC
CDR3 protein: CASSLVHLVTEETQYF

D gene: NA
CDR3 length: 16
J gene: TRBJ2-5
V gene: TRBV24-1
clone size: few
CDR3 DNA: TGTGCCACCAGTGATCCCCGGCCCCAGGGGACAGAGACCCAGTACTTC
CDR3 protein: CATSDPRPQGTETQYF

D gene: TRBD1
CDR3 length: 21
J gene: TRBJ2-1
V gene: TRBV11-1
clone size: NA
CDR3 DNA: TGTGCCAGCAGCTTATGGGGTTCTGGACAGGGGAACCCTTGGGTGTCCAATGAGCAGTTCTTC
CDR3 protein: CASSLWGSGQGNPWVSNEQFF

D gene: TRBD1
CDR3 length: 15
J gene: TRBJ1-1
V gene: TRBV20-1
clone size: few
CDR3 DNA: TGCAGTGCTGTATCAACAGGGGGCGCTTCCACTGAAGCTTTCTTT
CDR3 protein: CSAVSTGGASTEAFF

D gene: TRBD1
CDR3 length: 16
J gene: TRBJ2-2
V gene: TRBV25-1
clone size: NA
CDR3 DNA: TGTGGCAGCAGTGACCCCCAGGGACAGGGGGCGGGGGAGCTGTTTTTT
CDR3 protein: CGSSDPQGQGAGELFF

D gene: NA
CDR3 length: 13
J gene: TRBJ1-4
V gene: TRBV19
clone size: few
CDR3 DNA: TGTGCCTCGGGAGGGATGTCAAATGAAAAACTGTTTTTT
CDR3 protein: CASGGMSNEKLFF

D gene: NA
CDR3 length: 16
J gene: TRBJ1-5
V gene: TRBV10-3
clone size: many
CDR3 DNA: TGTGCCATCAGTGATGACGGGAGGCGAATCCTACAGCCCCAGCATTTT
CDR3 protein: CAISDDGRRILQPQHF

D gene: NA
CDR3 length: 16
J gene: TRBJ2-2
V gene: TRBV4-1
clone size: NA
CDR3 DNA: TGCGCCAGCAGCCAAGATGTGGCGGGGAACACCGGGGAGCTGTTTTTT
CDR3 protein: CASSQDVAGNTGELFF

D gene: NA
CDR3 length: 11
J gene: TRBJ2-1
V gene: TRBV29-1
clone size: few
CDR3 DNA: TGCAGCGTGACCACAGGTAATGAGCAGTTCTTC
CDR3 protein: CSVTTGNEQFF

D gene: TRBD2
CDR3 length: 15
J gene: TRBJ2-5
V gene: TRBV20-1
clone size: few
CDR3 DNA: TGCAGTGCTAGAGTGGGCCTAGCGGGGTGGGAGACCCAGTACTTC
CDR3 protein: CSARVGLAGWETQYF

D gene: NA
CDR3 length: 17
J gene: TRBJ2-1
V gene: TRBV9
clone size: few
CDR3 DNA: TGTGCCAGCAGCGTAGTGCCTAGTACGCCTCCCTACAATGAGCAGTTCTTC
CDR3 protein: CASSVVPSTPPYNEQFF

D gene: NA
CDR3 length: 14
J gene: TRBJ2-1
V gene: TRBV3-1
clone size: NA
CDR3 DNA: TGTGCCAGCAGCCCCCGGACCTTAGGGAATGAGCAGTTCTTC
CDR3 protein: CASSPRTLGNEQFF

D gene: TRBD2
CDR3 length: 16
J gene: TRBJ2-1
V gene: TRBV7-2
clone size: many
CDR3 DNA: TGTGCCAGCAGCTTATTTGGGACTAGCGGGGGCAATGAGCAGTTCTTC
CDR3 protein: CASSLFGTSGGNEQFF

D gene: NA
CDR3 length: 16
J gene: TRBJ2-3
V gene: TRBV14
clone size: many
CDR3 DNA: TGTGCCAGCAGCCCATTGGGTCACCTACTCACAGATACGCAGTATTTT
CDR3 protein: CASSPLGHLLTDTQYF

D gene: NA
CDR3 length: 13
J gene: TRBJ2-7
V gene: TRBV29-1
clone size: many
CDR3 DNA: TGCAGCGTTGTTTTGGAGACACGGGGCGAGCAGTACTTC
CDR3 protein: CSVVLETRGEQYF

D gene: NA
CDR3 length: 13
J gene: TRBJ1-3
V gene: TRBV27
clone size: many
CDR3 DNA: TGTGCCAGCAGGGCCCTGGGGGATCGCACCATATATTTT
CDR3 protein: CASRALGDRTIYF

D gene: NA
CDR3 length: 16
J gene: TRBJ1-2
V gene: TRBV13
clone size: NA
CDR3 DNA: TGTGCCAGCAGCCTGACGACAGGTGTCCCTAACTATGGCTACACCTTC
CDR3 protein: CASSLTTGVPNYGYTF

D gene: NA
CDR3 length: 13
J gene: TRBJ1-5
V gene: TRBV6-1
clone size: many
CDR3 DNA: TGTGCCAGCAGTGAAATAGGGTTACGGCCCCAGCATTTT
CDR3 protein: CASSEIGLRPQHF

D gene: NA
CDR3 length: 14
J gene: TRBJ2-1
V gene: TRBV7-6
clone size: NA
CDR3 DNA: TGTGCCAGCAGCTTAGGGGACCCAACAAATGAGCAGTTCTTC
CDR3 protein: CASSLGDPTNEQFF

D gene: NA
CDR3 length: 14
J gene: TRBJ1-1
V gene: TRBV7-9
clone size: many
CDR3 DNA: TGTGCCAGCAGCTTAGTCAAGTTAGGGGACGGAGCTTTCTTT
CDR3 protein: CASSLVKLGDGAFF

D gene: NA
CDR3 length: 15
J gene: TRBJ1-6
V gene: TRBV6-5
clone size: NA
CDR3 DNA: TGTGCCAGCAGTTACTCGGGGCCACTCGGTTCACCCCTCCACTTT
CDR3 protein: CASSYSGPLGSPLHF

D gene: TRBD1
CDR3 length: 14
J gene: TRBJ1-1
V gene: TRBV7-9
clone size: NA
CDR3 DNA: TGTGCCAGCAGTACAGGGGAGATGAACACTGAAGCTTTCTTT
CDR3 protein: CASSTGEMNTEAFF

D gene: TRBD2
CDR3 length: 16
J gene: TRBJ2-4
V gene: TRBV11-2
clone size: few
CDR3 DNA: TGTGCCAGCAGCCTTGGGGGGGGACTAGTTAGTGACATTCAGTACTTC
CDR3 protein: CASSLGGGLVSDIQYF

D gene: TRBD1
CDR3 length: 13
J gene: TRBJ2-4
V gene: TRBV29-1
clone size: many
CDR3 DNA: TGCAGCGTTGATATACAGGGGGGAAACATTCAGTACTTC
CDR3 protein: CSVDIQGGNIQYF

D gene: NA
CDR3 length: 14
J gene: TRBJ2-4
V gene: TRBV5-6
clone size: many
CDR3 DNA: TGTGCCAGCAGCTTGAGGGGAGGCAAAAACATTCAGTACTTC
CDR3 protein: CASSLRGGKNIQYF

D gene: NA
CDR3 length: 18
J gene: TRBJ1-4
V gene: TRBV9
clone size: NA
CDR3 DNA: TGTGCCAGCAGCCCCTCCCGGGGCAGGCGTACAACTAATGAAAAACTGTTTTTT
CDR3 protein: CASSPSRGRRTTNEKLFF

D gene: TRBD2
CDR3 length: 15
J gene: TRBJ2-1
V gene: TRBV5-1
clone size: many
CDR3 DNA: TGCGCCAGCAGCCTGATGGGGGAGGGATACAATGAGCAGTTCTTC
CDR3 protein: CASSLMGEGYNEQFF

D gene: NA
CDR3 length: 15
J gene: TRBJ2-7
V gene: TRBV5-1
clone size: many
CDR3 DNA: TGCGCCAGCAGCTTGGATGGCAGGGATACCTACGAGCAGTACTTC
CDR3 protein: CASSLDGRDTYEQYF

D gene: NA
CDR3 length: 15
J gene: TRBJ2-6
V gene: TRBV29-1
clone size: NA
CDR3 DNA: TGCAGCGTTGAAGATCTGGGATCTGGGGCCAACGTCCTGACTTTC
CDR3 protein: CSVEDLGSGANVLTF

D gene: NA
CDR3 length: 13
J gene: TRBJ2-7
V gene: TRBV19
clone size: NA
CDR3 DNA: TGTGCCAGTAGTAAGGCAGCCTCCTACGAGCAGTACTTC
CDR3 protein: CASSKAASYEQYF

D gene: TRBD1
CDR3 length: 14
J gene: TRBJ2-3
V gene: TRBV14
clone size: NA
CDR3 DNA: TGTGCCAGCAGCCGACAGGGCTTCACAGATACGCAGTATTTT
CDR3 protein: CASSRQGFTDTQYF

D gene: NA
CDR3 length: 13
J gene: TRBJ1-2
V gene: TRBV12-3/TRBV12-4
clone size: NA
CDR3 DNA: TGTGCCAGCAGTTTAAGATCAATTTATGGCTACACCTTC
CDR3 protein: CASSLRSIYGYTF

D gene: NA
CDR3 length: 15
J gene: TRBJ2-5
V gene: TRBV6-1
clone size: many
CDR3 DNA: TGTGCCAGCATTGCGCTTGAGAGGGGGATAGAGACCCAGTACTTC
CDR3 protein: CASIALERGIETQYF

D gene: TRBD1
CDR3 length: 13
J gene: TRBJ2-1
V gene: TRBV7-3
clone size: many
CDR3 DNA: TGTGCCAGCAGCACAACTCAGGGGGTTGAGCAGTTCTTC
CDR3 protein: CASSTTQGVEQFF

D gene: TRBD2
CDR3 length: 16
J gene: TRBJ2-1
V gene: TRBV6-5
clone size: NA
CDR3 DNA: TGTGCCAGCAGTTCATTAGCGGGAGCCCCCGGGAATGAGCAGTTCTTC
CDR3 protein: CASSSLAGAPGNEQFF

D gene: NA
CDR3 length: 17
J gene: TRBJ2-4
V gene: TRBV9
clone size: NA
CDR3 DNA: TGTGCCAGCAGCCCCTCGGGTAGGGGACTAGCCAAAAACATTCAGTACTTC
CDR3 protein: CASSPSGRGLAKNIQYF